The clone carrying this T cell receptor beta chain was recorded many times. Its specificity is unknown. Germline CDR1 and CDR2: MNHEY and SVGAGI. Trimming cost V 6 bases and J 5 bases; bases outside gene matches: 11. This CDR3 has 15 residues. These data belong to a study of neurological immune-mediated disorders. The study, taken as a whole, reports: The multiple sclerosis repertoire cluster was associated with no clinical or MRI feature.

Time point noted: longitudinal time-point 3. The cDNA was synthesized by means of template-switch 5'RACE, which was carried out with 10-nucleotide random UMIs. MiXCR, applied by TCRdb to the 5' RACE reads, yields one record per CDR3 protein. The sample contains approximately 84,000 distinct CDR3 sequences, approximately 4.6% of which appear only once. The sequence was collected from a woman aged 55-70 years with multiple sclerosis. This chain connects TRBV6-5 to TRBJ2-7; 9 bases align to TRBD1. Sequencing was done on a sample of PBMCs. The CDR3 reads CASRPHRGQRNEQYF. DNA of the CDR3: TGTGCCAGCAGGCCCCACAGGGGGCAAAGGAACGAGCAGTACTTC.